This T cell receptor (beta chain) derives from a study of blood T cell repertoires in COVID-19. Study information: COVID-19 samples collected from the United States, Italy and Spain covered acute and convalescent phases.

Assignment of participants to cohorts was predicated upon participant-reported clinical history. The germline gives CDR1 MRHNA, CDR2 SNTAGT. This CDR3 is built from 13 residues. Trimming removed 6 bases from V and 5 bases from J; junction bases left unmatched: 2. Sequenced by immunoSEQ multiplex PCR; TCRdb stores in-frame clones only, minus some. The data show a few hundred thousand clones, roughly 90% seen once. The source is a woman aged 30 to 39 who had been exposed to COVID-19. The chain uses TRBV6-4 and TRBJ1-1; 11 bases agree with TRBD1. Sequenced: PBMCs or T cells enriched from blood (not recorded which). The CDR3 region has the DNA TGTGCCAGCAGAGGACAGGGGGCGACTGAAGCTTTCTTT. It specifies CASRGQGATEAFF.